The source of this T cell receptor beta chain is a study of blood T cell repertoires in COVID-19. Study as a whole: Sites in the United States, Italy and Spain provided acute and convalescent COVID-19 samples. T cells, B-cell-depleted T cells, or PBMCs provided the cDNA or gDNA that served as material.

This CDR3 region has 17 residues. V was clipped by 3 bases and J by 0 bases; unmatched bases: 7. The germline CDR1 and CDR2 sequences are SEHNR and FQNEAQ (reference sequence). How the authors handled the data: Reference gene primer amplification in the assay estimated nucleated cell counts. The repertoire was sequenced with immunoSEQ multiplex PCR; TCRdb's copy has only in-frame clones and lacks some. The V and J calls and clone size are taken from that table; D and trimming were inferred from the DNA. Altogether some 80,000 clones are present, roughly 80% being singletons, with the ten largest covering around 10%.

The source of this sequence is a human donor in a cohort sampled during active COVID-19. Sequenced material: peripheral blood. V and J are TRBV7-9 and TRBJ1-3; 8 bases map to TRBD1. CDR3 sequence (DNA): TGTGCCAGCAGCTTGCTATACAGGGGGAGCTCTGGAAACACCATATATTTT. It yields the protein CASSLLYRGSSGNTIYF.